This T cell receptor (beta chain) was found in a study of cytomegalovirus exposure and HLA in healthy donors. Study-wide background: The Caucasian-associated ancestry cluster contained approximately 81% of the approximately 430 genotyped donors.

Study findings and constraints: A later analysis, which compared TCR beta chains of equal frequency, found the HLA-associated ones more clonally expanded. Per a prior analysis, the majority of TCR beta V segments were productive roughly 87% or roughly 30% of the time. The only immune exposure information that was available was CMV serostatus.

PCR employed 60 Vbeta and 13 Jbeta primers. Repertoires were generated with immunoSEQ multiplex PCR, while TCRdb's copy carries only in-frame clones and drops some. Of fewer than 200,000 clones in the sample, around four fifths were seen once. As to this clone: As yet, its antigen is unknown.

The germline CDR1 and CDR2 sequences are MNHNS and SASEGT. After removal of 3 bases from V and 7 bases from J, the junction contained 14 bases not matched to a gene. The CDR3 length is 16 residues. The TCR comes from a female donor in good health and CMV-seronegative. The chain joins TRBV6-1 to TRBJ1-2; 7 nucleotides match TRBD1. The sample was PBMCs. This CDR3 is CASSDSSGGGDRGYTF. The CDR3 coding sequence is TGTGCCAGCAGTGATAGTAGTGGAGGGGGCGATCGTGGCTACACCTTC.